Following are 24 T cell receptor beta chains from one sample sequenced in a study of blood T cell repertoires in COVID-19. The data were produced by immunoSEQ multiplex PCR, yet TCRdb's version contains in-frame clones alone and is incomplete. The data hold about 18,000 clones, with around 80% observed a single time. Sequences were obtained from peripheral blood. The receptors shown here come from a middle-aged man with active or convalescent COVID-19.

This sequence joins TRBV3-1 (or the pseudogene TRBV3-2) and TRBJ2-7; TRBD2 agrees at 15 bases. With V trimmed by 0 bases and J by 4 bases, 7 bases remained unmatched. Germline V gene sequence: CDR1 LGHDT, CDR2 YNNKEL (reference sequence). CDR3 length equals 18 residues. CDR3 in DNA: TGTGCCAGCAGCCAAGACCGTCAAGGGACTAGCGGGGGGTACGAGCAGTACTTC. Its protein is CASSQDRQGTSGGYEQYF.

The J gene is TRBJ1-1, the V gene TRBV12-1. TRBV12-1 is flagged as a pseudogene. This CDR3 has 16 amino acids. CDR3 sequence (DNA): TGTGCCAGCAGCTTTCCACCTTTGCGGGTAACAACTGAAGCTTTCTTT. Protein sequence: CASSFPPLRVTTEAFF.

The chain recombines TRBV6-2 or TRBV6-3 with TRBJ2-1; 12 nucleotides line up with TRBD2. V lost 2 bases, J lost 8 bases, and 16 bases stayed unmatched. Germline CDR1 reads MNHEY; CDR2 reads SVGEGT. This CDR3 comprises 19 residues. CDR3 sequence: CASSYPTHLAGGLGDEQFF. In DNA, the CDR3 is TGTGCCAGCAGTTACCCCACTCACCTAGCGGGGGGGCTCGGGGATGAGCAGTTCTTC.

This chain joins TRBV12-5 and TRBJ2-1, with 10 bases matching TRBD2. Losses at the gene ends were 6 bases for V and 8 bases for J; bases not matched to a gene: 13. The CDR3 contains 16 residues. From germline, CDR1 is LGHNT and CDR2 FRNRAP. CDR3 sequence reads: CASGASPLAGADEQFF. The CDR3 DNA is TGTGCTAGTGGGGCCTCCCCGCTAGCGGGGGCAGATGAGCAGTTCTTC.

The rearrangement links TRBV7-2 to TRBJ1-1; TRBD1 matches at 7 bases. Germline values: CDR1 SGHTA, CDR2 FQGNSA. V was pared by 6 bases and J by 1 base, with 5 bases of the junction left unmatched. There are 14 residues in the CDR3. The CDR3 DNA follows: TGTGCCAGCAGGTCGGGACAGAGGAACACTGAAGCTTTCTTT. The encoded protein is CASRSGQRNTEAFF.

V and J are TRBV9 and TRBJ1-2; 7 bases line up with TRBD1. The CDR3 is 15 amino acids. V shed 6 bases and J 4 bases; nucleotides not matched to a gene: 12. Germline CDR1 is SGDLS and CDR2 is YYNGEE. CDR3 nucleotides: TGTGCCAGCACCCGATTCGAAACAGGGGTCTATGGCTACACCTTC. Protein product: CASTRFETGVYGYTF.

This chain connects TRBV6-5 to TRBJ1-2; TRBD1 aligns across 8 bases. Germline loops: CDR1 MNHEY, CDR2 SVGAGI. Unmatched junction bases numbered 3, after V lost 4 bases and J lost 5 bases. The CDR3 consists of 13 residues. The CDR3, as DNA: TGTGCCAGCAGTTTGGGACAGGAGTATGGCTACACCTTC. Translation gives CASSLGQEYGYTF.

This clone appeared a few times. The chain joins TRBV2 to TRBJ2-3; 9 positions agree with TRBD1. This CDR3 has 17 amino acids. Trimming cost V 6 bases and J 4 bases; bases outside gene matches: 14. CDR1 is SNHLY, CDR2 FYNNEI, per germline. The CDR3 DNA sequence: TGTGCCAGCAGATTCCGGGGACAGGGTTCGGTTCCAGATACGCAGTATTTT. Translation gives CASRFRGQGSVPDTQYF. The complete variable domain, with remaining parts taken from reference TRBV2 and TRBJ2-3, reads EPEVTQTPSHQVTQMGQEVILRCVPISNHLYFYWYRQILGQKVEFLVSFYNNEISEKSEIFDDQFSVERPDGSNFTLKIRSTKLEDSAMYFCASRFRGQGSVPDTQYFGPGTRLTVL.

CDR3 DNA sequence: TGTGCCATCAGGAGCTCCTACGAGCAGTACTTC. Protein product: CAIRSSYEQYF. V gene TRBV10-3 combines with J gene TRBJ2-7; no reliable D call. Trimming cost V 6 bases and J 0 bases, with 3 bases left between them. The CDR3 sequence is 11 residues long. Germline V gives CDR1 ENHRY, CDR2 SYGVKD.

This clone turned up a few times. V and J are TRBV19 and TRBJ1-2, with 7 positions matching TRBD1. Losses at the gene ends were 6 bases for V and 8 bases for J; bases not matched to a gene: 15. The CDR3 runs 15 residues. The germline gives CDR1 LNHDA, CDR2 SQIVND (reference sequence). The CDR3: CASRGTDPFGKGYTF. CDR3 coding DNA: TGTGCCAGTAGGGGGACAGATCCTTTTGGCAAGGGCTACACCTTC.

CDR3 region: CASSYSIAGPETQYF. The CDR3 nucleotides read TGTGCCAGCAGTTACTCGATTGCAGGGCCAGAGACCCAGTACTTC. The chain links TRBV6-5 to TRBJ2-5; D may be TRBD1 (5 bases). This CDR3 is built from 15 residues. Germline V gene lookup returns CDR1 MNHEY and CDR2 SVGAGI. The V and J ends lost 0 bases and 4 bases respectively, with 12 bases between them.

V is TRBV7-2 and J is TRBJ2-2, with TRBD2 matching 11 bases. This CDR3 spans 15 amino acids. Germline V CDR1 and CDR2: SGHTA, FQGNSA. The V and J ends lost 7 bases and 6 bases, in that order; junction bases with no gene match: 7. The DNA of the CDR3 is TGTGCCAGCAACCCTAGCGGGGGGCTATCCGGGGAGCTGTTTTTT. Translating gives CASNPSGGLSGELFF. Full variable domain (missing parts from reference TRBV7-2 and TRBJ2-2): GAGVSQSPSNKVTEKGKDVELRCDPISGHTALYWYRQSLGQGLEFLIYFQGNSAPDKSGLPSDRFSAERTGGSVSTLTIQRTQQEDSAVYLCASNPSGGLSGELFFGEGSRLTVL.

The chain recombines TRBV18 with TRBJ2-3, with 9 bases matching TRBD2. J was trimmed by 2 bases and V by 3 bases; bases with no gene match: 12. Germline CDR1 is KGHSH and CDR2 is LQKENI. This CDR3 contains 18 residues. The CDR3: CASSPLPVAGVDTDTQYF. The CDR3 DNA is TGTGCCAGCTCACCGCTCCCCGTAGCGGGGGTGGACACAGATACGCAGTATTTT.

The chain links TRBV5-1 to TRBJ2-2, with a weak D call TRBD1 (6 bases). V was trimmed by 9 bases and J by 7 bases, leaving 19 bases between them. In germline, CDR1 is SGHRS, CDR2 YFSETQ. The CDR3 consists of 14 residues. CDR3 in DNA: TGCGCCACCAAGAAGATAGGACAGATCGGGGAGCTGTTTTTT. Translated, it gives CATKKIGQIGELFF.

The count of this clone is one. This sequence joins TRBV7-2 and TRBJ2-3; D is perhaps TRBD2 (5 bases). The V gene lost 3 bases and the J gene lost 3 bases, with 10 bases spanning the gap. This CDR3 has 14 amino acids. Germline V gene sequence: CDR1 SGHTA, CDR2 FQGNSA. CDR3 residues: CASSFGIRTDTQYF. The CDR3, as DNA: TGTGCCAGCAGCTTCGGGATTAGGACAGATACGCAGTATTTT.

This chain joins TRBV6-1 and TRBJ1-5; 9 bases line up with TRBD1. V was pared by 2 bases and J by 6 bases, with 5 bases of the junction left unmatched. This CDR3 comprises 15 residues. Germline CDR1 and CDR2: MNHNS and SASEGT. CDR3: CASSERDRATQPQHF. The CDR3, as DNA: TGTGCCAGCAGTGAAAGGGACAGGGCCACTCAGCCCCAGCATTTT.

V is TRBV2 and J is TRBJ1-1; TRBD1 is a possible D gene (6 bases). The CDR3 runs 17 residues. Trimming cost V 4 bases and J 4 bases, with 22 bases left between them. The germline CDR1 and CDR2 sequences are SNHLY and FYNNEI. The CDR3, as DNA: TGTGCCAGCAGTGGAGACCCTCTGCGCGCGGGGGCCACTGAAGCTTTCTTT. Translating gives CASSGDPLRAGATEAFF. Together with reference TRBV2 and TRBJ1-1, the CDR3 gives the full variable domain: EPEVTQTPSHQVTQMGQEVILRCVPISNHLYFYWYRQILGQKVEFLVSFYNNEISEKSEIFDDQFSVERPDGSNFTLKIRSTKLEDSAMYFCASSGDPLRAGATEAFFGQGTRLTVV.

This clone was picked up a small number of times. The rearrangement joins TRBV6-5 to TRBJ2-2, with TRBD1 matching 9 bases. V gave up 6 bases and J gave up 6 bases; unmatched junction bases: 5. This CDR3 has 14 residues. Germline V lookup: CDR1 MNHEY, CDR2 SVGAGI. The CDR3 DNA reads TGTGCCAGCAGCAGGGACAGGGTGGCCGGGGAGCTGTTTTTT. The encoded protein is CASSRDRVAGELFF.

This chain joins TRBV9 and TRBJ1-2; maybe TRBD1 (6 bases). Germline V gene sequence: CDR1 SGDLS, CDR2 YYNGEE. V shed 3 bases and J shed 8 bases, with 14 bases lying between them. This CDR3 has 13 residues. The CDR3 reads CASSAGQTVGYTF. DNA for the CDR3: TGTGCCAGCAGCGCTGGACAGACGGTAGGCTACACCTTC.

The chain has TRBV5-5 and TRBJ2-7; tentative D call: TRBD2 (6 bases). The CDR3 contains 15 residues. Trimming shortened V by 1 base and J by 3 bases, and 14 bases separated the two germline ends. CDR1 is SGHKS and CDR2 is YYEKEE in the germline V gene (reference sequence). CDR3 residues: CASSLLRRGNYEQYF. As DNA, the CDR3 is TGTGCCAGCAGCTTGTTACGGCGGGGAAACTACGAGCAGTACTTC.

In this sample, this clone turned up a few times. The chain uses TRBV11-2 and TRBJ1-4, with D unresolved. The germline V gene encodes CDR1 SGHAT and CDR2 FQNNGV. With 3 bases removed from V and 8 bases from J, the gap between germline ends came to 16 bases. CDR3 length: 15 amino acids. CDR3 amino acids: CASSFHGSGGEKLFF. CDR3 coding DNA: TGTGCCAGCAGCTTCCACGGATCCGGCGGGGAAAAACTGTTTTTT.

This chain uses TRBV6-1 with TRBJ2-1; weak D call: TRBD1 (5 bases). The CDR3 spans 16 residues. V lost 2 bases and J 5 bases, leaving 16 bases between the germline ends. CDR1 and CDR2 from the germline V gene are MNHNS and SASEGT. The CDR3 coding sequence is TGTGCCAGCAGTGAATTTCAGGGCGCCGCTAACAATGAGCAGTTCTTC. Translation: CASSEFQGAANNEQFF.

V gene TRBV5-1 combines with J gene TRBJ1-1, with D uncertain. The CDR3 length is 14 residues. In germline, CDR1 is SGHRS, CDR2 YFSETQ. The germline V and J ends were trimmed by 5 bases and 1 base, with 12 bases remaining between them. CDR3 DNA: TGCGCCAGCAGTCTTCGGAGGACGAACACTGAAGCTTTCTTT. Amino acids: CASSLRRTNTEAFF.

The J gene is TRBJ2-7, the V gene TRBV5-1; TRBD1 matches at 7 bases. J gave up 3 bases and V 1 base, and 4 bases lay outside the gene matches. The CDR3 extends over 14 amino acids. CDR1 is SGHRS and CDR2 is YFSETQ in the germline V gene. DNA for the CDR3: TGCGCCAGCAGCTTGTACAGGGGTGGCTACGAGCAGTACTTC. It is translated as CASSLYRGGYEQYF.